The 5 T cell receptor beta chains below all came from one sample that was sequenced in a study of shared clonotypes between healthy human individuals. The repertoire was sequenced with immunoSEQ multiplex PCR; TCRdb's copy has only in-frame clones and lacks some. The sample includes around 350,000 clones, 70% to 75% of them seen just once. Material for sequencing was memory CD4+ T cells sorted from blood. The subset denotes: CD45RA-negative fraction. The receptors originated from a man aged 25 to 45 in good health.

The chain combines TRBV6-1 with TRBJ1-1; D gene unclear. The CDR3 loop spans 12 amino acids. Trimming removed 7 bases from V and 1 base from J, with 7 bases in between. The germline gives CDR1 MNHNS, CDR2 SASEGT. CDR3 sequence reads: CASTDPNTEAFF. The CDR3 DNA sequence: TGTGCCAGCACAGACCCGAACACTGAAGCTTTCTTT.

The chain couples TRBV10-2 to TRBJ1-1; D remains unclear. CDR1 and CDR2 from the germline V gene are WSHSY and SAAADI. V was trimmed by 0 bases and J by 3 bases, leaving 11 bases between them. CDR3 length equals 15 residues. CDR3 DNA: TGCGCCAGCAGTGAGTCTATGGGGTTTGACACTGAAGCTTTCTTT. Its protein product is CASSESMGFDTEAFF.

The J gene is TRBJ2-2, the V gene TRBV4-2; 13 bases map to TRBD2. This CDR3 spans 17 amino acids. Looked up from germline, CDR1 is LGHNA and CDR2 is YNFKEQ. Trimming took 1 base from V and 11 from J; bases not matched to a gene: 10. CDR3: CASSQVRGLAGVGELFF. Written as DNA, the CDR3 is TGTGCCAGCAGCCAAGTTCGCGGACTAGCGGGAGTAGGAGAGCTGTTTTTT.

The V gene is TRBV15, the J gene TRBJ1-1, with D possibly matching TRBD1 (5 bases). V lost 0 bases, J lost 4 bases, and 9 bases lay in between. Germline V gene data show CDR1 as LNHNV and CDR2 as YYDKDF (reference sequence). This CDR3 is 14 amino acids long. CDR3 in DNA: TGTGCCACCAGCAGAGACAGGGCTAGCACTGAAGCTTTCTTT. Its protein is CATSRDRASTEAFF.

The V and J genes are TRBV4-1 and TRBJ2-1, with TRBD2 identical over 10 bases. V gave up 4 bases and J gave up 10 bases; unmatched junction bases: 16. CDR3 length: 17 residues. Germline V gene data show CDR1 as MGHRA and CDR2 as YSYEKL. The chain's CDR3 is CASSRDKAGGPQVEQFF. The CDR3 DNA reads TGCGCCAGCAGCCGGGATAAAGCGGGAGGGCCTCAGGTCGAGCAGTTCTTC.